This is a list of T cell receptor beta chains from one sample in a study of blood T cell repertoires in COVID-19. Profiling relied on immunoSEQ multiplex PCR, and the TCRdb table lists in-frame clones only, not all of them. The sample has around 130,000 clones, roughly 90% seen once. Material: peripheral blood. The receptor set was obtained from a man aged 55 to 69 with COVID-19, enrolled during active disease. Each CDR3 is given with its conserved first and last residue. Each record gives: J gene, V gene, CDR3 protein.

TRBJ2-1,TRBV11-2,CASRAMGGNEQFF
TRBJ2-1,TRBV19,CASSNQAGVDEQFF
TRBJ1-3,TRBV5-6,CASSRGGAMYF
TRBJ2-1,TRBV7-9,CASRETSGKQFF
TRBJ2-1,TRBV20-1,CSASRGFTYNEQFF
TRBJ1-4,TRBV5-4,CASSLRDRANEKLFF
TRBJ2-3,TRBV7-9,CASSLVGGVGTDTQYF
TRBJ1-1,TRBV27,CASSFNREYTEAFF
TRBJ2-7,TRBV7-9,CASSLWTGGYEQYF
TRBJ1-1,TRBV10-3,CAINGQGKTEAFF
TRBJ2-3,TRBV12-5,CASGPRTGEGDTQYF
TRBJ2-1,TRBV14,CASRRTTDEQFF
TRBJ2-7,TRBV27,CASSLSDEQYF
TRBJ1-1,TRBV30,CAWSDQVGTEAFF
TRBJ1-2,TRBV29-1,CSVEGQAYGYTF
TRBJ2-5,TRBV7-9,CASSLGGLETQYF
TRBJ2-5,TRBV19,CASSNLAGGGETQYF